The present T cell receptor (beta chain) was sequenced within a study of cytomegalovirus exposure and HLA in healthy donors. General study results and limits: Associated with cytomegalovirus, according to the listing, were 170 or so TCR beta chains.

The CDR3 spans 14 residues. Germline CDR1 is MNHEY and CDR2 is SVGAGI. V lost 0 bases to trimming and J lost 1 base, with 7 bases between them. PCR amplification relied on 60 Vbeta primers (plus 13 Jbeta primers). Assay: immunoSEQ multiplex PCR; the TCRdb copy retains only in-frame clones and omits some. The table for this sample gives 45,000 to 70,000 clones. To note about this clone: Its antigen is unidentified.

The J gene is TRBJ2-7, the V gene TRBV6-5; D is uncertain. The sequencing sample was made of PBMCs. The clonotype comes from a woman in her twenties or thirties in good health and CMV-seropositive. The chain's CDR3 is CASSYSRASYEQYF. The CDR3 coding sequence is TGTGCCAGCAGTTACTCGAGAGCGTCCTACGAGCAGTACTTC.